This T cell receptor (beta chain) was captured in a study of control samples from healthy donors and cancer patients. Generated by immunoSEQ multiplex PCR, the TCRdb table keeps only in-frame clones and is missing some. The sample shows approximately 220,000 clones, around 94% of them seen only once. Germline CDR1 and CDR2: SGHRS and YFSETQ. This CDR3 comprises 15 residues. V dropped 1 base and J dropped 6; count of bases not matched to a gene: 5. The chain is built from TRBV5-1 and TRBJ1-4; 8 bases map to TRBD1. Source material: blood. This receptor was obtained from a man in his fifties in good health. CDR3 protein: CASSLTTGDDEKLFF. As DNA, the CDR3 is TGCGCCAGCAGCTTGACGACAGGGGACGATGAAAAACTGTTTTTT.